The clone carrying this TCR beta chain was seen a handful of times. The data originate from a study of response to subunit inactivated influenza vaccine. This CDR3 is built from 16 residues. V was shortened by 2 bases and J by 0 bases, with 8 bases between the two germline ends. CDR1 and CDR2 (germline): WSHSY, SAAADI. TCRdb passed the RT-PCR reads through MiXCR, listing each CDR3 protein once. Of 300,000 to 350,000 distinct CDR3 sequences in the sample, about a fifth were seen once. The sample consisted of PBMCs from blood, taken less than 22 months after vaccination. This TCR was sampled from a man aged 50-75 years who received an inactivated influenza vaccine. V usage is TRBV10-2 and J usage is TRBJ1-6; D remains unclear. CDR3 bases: TGCGCCAGCAGTGAGATGGGGAGCTCCTATAATTCACCCCTCCACTTT. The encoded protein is CASSEMGSSYNSPLHF.